A selection of T cell receptor beta chains follows, all from one sample in a study of beta chain features in type 1 diabetes. TCRdb's copy holds only in-frame clones and misses some; the assay was immunoSEQ multiplex PCR. The table lists roughly 400,000 clones, around 13% of them singletons. The sequencing sample was made of naive CD4+ T cells from blood. The receptors were sampled from a man aged 25 to 40 in good health. The CDR3 runs from the conserved cysteine through the conserved F or W. Only part of the rows carry a size: once, few, many, or a class if the clone is expanded.

TRBJ2-5,TRBV5-4,.,CASSLATSGGPWLGTQYF
TRBJ2-1,TRBV7-2,.,CASSPEWLATYNEQFF
TRBJ2-4,TRBV7-9,many,CASSTRDSNRGNIQYF
TRBJ1-2,TRBV4-1,few,CASSQPGTGGVNYGYTF
TRBJ1-1,TRBV10-3,.,CAISPVVMNTEAFF
TRBJ2-3,TRBV11-2,few,CASSLDGNAIEHTQYF
TRBJ2-7,TRBV10-3,few,CAISGGPTDEQYF
TRBJ2-5,TRBV19,.,CAGAPTGGETQYF
TRBJ1-2,TRBV7-9,few,CASSLAWTANYGYTF
TRBJ2-3,TRBV7-2,many,CASSLETRHTDTQYF
TRBJ2-1,TRBV14,few,CASRTNASSYNEQFF
TRBJ2-3,TRBV7-2,few,CASSLAGGPGDTQYF
TRBJ2-1,TRBV19,few,CASRYLSGSDNEQFF
TRBJ1-5,TRBV6-5,few,CATGRDLNQPQHF
TRBJ2-1,TRBV29-1,few,CSVEDPTSGSYNEQFF
TRBJ2-5,TRBV6-5,.,CASSYLETQYF
TRBJ2-6,TRBV21-1,.,CASTPKEGGGANVLTF
TRBJ2-1,TRBV13,.,CASTLSTGETGGEQFF
TRBJ2-1,TRBV7-9,.,CASSRTNEQFF
TRBJ2-1,TRBV30,.,CAWALLARTSNEQFF
TRBJ2-3,TRBV11-2,few,CASRAGRGRGRIDTQYF
TRBJ1-3,TRBV28,.,CASNQPGQGAGNTIYF
TRBJ1-1,TRBV15,.,CATSIRQGMNTEAFF
TRBJ1-1,TRBV25-1,.,CASSSVGQNTEAFF
TRBJ2-5,TRBV10-2,few,CASGLAGPRGTQYF
TRBJ2-5,TRBV11-2,.,CASSLDHGRQETQYF
TRBJ1-1,TRBV7-2,.,CASSPGPGAKDTEAFF
TRBJ2-5,TRBV7-8,few,CASSLGGGRGLTQYF
TRBJ2-5,TRBV29-1,few,CSVDPYQETQYF
TRBJ1-2,TRBV30,few,CAWRDLPRGLYGYTF
TRBJ2-7,TRBV9,.,CASSVEVGELYEQYF
TRBJ1-2,TRBV6-5,.,CASGRGSYGYTF
TRBJ1-2,TRBV6-1,.,CASSEAGNYGYTF
TRBJ2-3,TRBV29-1,few,CSAGMGLTSTDTQYF
TRBJ2-6,TRBV4-3,.,CASSQIRGTGHSGANVLTF
TRBJ2-5,TRBV7-9,few,CASSIRLKYQETQYF
TRBJ1-2,TRBV6-5,few,CASSPVGGEDYGYTF
TRBJ1-4,TRBV4-3,.,CASSKRQGNEKLFF
TRBJ2-5,TRBV10-3,.,CAIRNSNLQETQYF
TRBJ2-5,TRBV11-2,few,CASSSSGRAAETQYF
TRBJ2-3,TRBV5-4,.,CASRMAGGTDTQYF
TRBJ2-3,TRBV7-9,.,CASSRKGARSTDTQYF
TRBJ2-2,TRBV9,many,CASSVVTGELFF
TRBJ2-5,TRBV10-3,few,CAISEAETQYF
TRBJ1-1,TRBV29-1,.,CSVGGGRERRVAEAFF